This entry describes one T cell receptor beta chain. Its cognate antigen is unknown. The analysis combined second doses at about 4 or about 12 weeks. Sequenced by immunoSEQ multiplex PCR; TCRdb stores in-frame clones only, minus some. This table holds approximately 150,000 clones, approximately 90% found once. The sample originates from a study of T cell responses to AZD1222 COVID-19 vaccine. Regarding the study as a whole: Samples come after the peak T cell response, not at day 14. Seropositive at baseline were only a handful of AZD1222 recipients. Donors in the cohort were predominantly white British and more often female, and clonal diversity was possibly underestimated.

The receptor was isolated from an adult who received the AZD1222 COVID-19 vaccine. The sequencing used peripheral blood, collected 28 days after the second AZD1222 dose.

The CDR3 DNA sequence: TGTGCCAGCAGCTTGTCGGAGGGGTGGGTGAAAACAGATACGCAGTATTTT. Protein: CASSLSEGWVKTDTQYF. The V and J genes are TRBV5-6 and TRBJ2-3; perhaps TRBD2 as D (6 bases). This CDR3 has 17 residues. Trimming took 1 base from V and 3 from J, leaving 18 bases between them. CDR1 and CDR2 from the germline V gene are SGHDT and YYEEEE.